This is a list of T cell receptor beta chains from one sample in a study of cytotoxic CD8 clonotypes in ibrutinib-treated CLL. Assay used: immunoSEQ multiplex PCR; TCRdb lists only in-frame clones, some missing. The repertoire holds 130,000 or so clones, with 70% to 80% as singletons. Sequencing was performed on PBMCs, taken after 12 months of ibrutinib treatment. The source of these receptors is a human donor with chronic lymphocytic leukemia. Both conserved end residues are trimmed from each CDR3. The order of the fields is V gene, D gene, clone size, J gene, CDR3 length, CDR3 protein. The D gene is left open where the match is weak. The size entry is marked missing in some rows and otherwise reads once, few, many or a size class.

V: TRBV19; D: .; size: .; J: TRBJ1-3; length: 13; CDR3: ASSIRQYSGNTIY
V: TRBV5-4; D: TRBD2; size: few; J: TRBJ2-7; length: 14; CDR3: ASSSGTSGGFYEQY
V: TRBV18; D: .; size: .; J: TRBJ2-3; length: 12; CDR3: ASSPPDVTDTQY
V: TRBV7-9; D: TRBD1; size: .; J: TRBJ1-2; length: 12; CDR3: ASSEQDRISGYT
V: TRBV19; D: TRBD2; size: .; J: TRBJ2-3; length: 12; CDR3: ASSIGLAGDTQY
V: TRBV10-3; D: .; size: once; J: TRBJ2-7; length: 12; CDR3: AITPGVRSYEQY
V: TRBV7-2; D: TRBD2; size: .; J: TRBJ2-2; length: 11; CDR3: ASSLLAVGELF
V: TRBV29-1; D: TRBD1; size: .; J: TRBJ2-7; length: 10; CDR3: SAGTATYEQY
V: TRBV29-1; D: .; size: few; J: TRBJ1-4; length: 11; CDR3: SVRDTSNEKLF
V: TRBV2; D: .; size: many; J: TRBJ2-1; length: 10; CDR3: ASSRDRHRQF
V: TRBV6-5; D: TRBD1; size: .; J: TRBJ1-2; length: 13; CDR3: ASSTYGQGNYGYT
V: TRBV6-5; D: .; size: .; J: TRBJ1-4; length: 12; CDR3: ASSYTGGSEKLF
V: TRBV9; D: .; size: .; J: TRBJ2-3; length: 15; CDR3: ASSVGRVSTSTDTQY
V: TRBV6-1; D: .; size: .; J: TRBJ2-7; length: 15; CDR3: ASSEYGSHGTGEAQY
V: TRBV5-1; D: TRBD2; size: .; J: TRBJ2-7; length: 12; CDR3: ASSLGSGHYEQY
V: TRBV7-3; D: .; size: .; J: TRBJ2-5; length: 11; CDR3: ASSLRAQETQY
V: TRBV5-5; D: .; size: .; J: TRBJ2-7; length: 11; CDR3: ASSFPGRNEQY
V: TRBV9; D: TRBD2; size: .; J: TRBJ2-7; length: 14; CDR3: ASSVGNPGLAYEQY
V: TRBV19; D: .; size: .; J: TRBJ2-5; length: 12; CDR3: ATRWGSGQETQY
V: TRBV11-3; D: TRBD2; size: .; J: TRBJ2-1; length: 15; CDR3: ASSLDALAGPYNEQF
V: TRBV7-2; D: TRBD2; size: once; J: TRBJ2-7; length: 12; CDR3: ASTRGGSRYEQY
V: TRBV15; D: TRBD1; size: .; J: TRBJ1-2; length: 14; CDR3: ATSRGGTGDNYGYT
V: TRBV5-6; D: .; size: few; J: TRBJ1-5; length: 13; CDR3: ASSLLGVGNQPQH
V: TRBV27; D: .; size: .; J: TRBJ2-5; length: 11; CDR3: ASSSRGQETQY
V: TRBV9; D: TRBD1; size: few; J: TRBJ1-4; length: 13; CDR3: ASSPGQQLNEKLF
V: TRBV18; D: .; size: few; J: TRBJ2-5; length: 11; CDR3: ASSHRYQETQY
V: TRBV7-8; D: .; size: .; J: TRBJ1-5; length: 13; CDR3: ASSLEGFGNQPQH
V: TRBV5-6; D: .; size: .; J: TRBJ1-1; length: 10; CDR3: ASSLTVTEAF
V: TRBV2; D: .; size: .; J: TRBJ1-5; length: 14; CDR3: ASSEAKGLSNQPQH
V: TRBV27; D: TRBD2; size: .; J: TRBJ2-7; length: 13; CDR3: ASSYGTSGTYEQY
V: TRBV5-6; D: TRBD1; size: .; J: TRBJ2-7; length: 15; CDR3: ASSQNPARDRHYEQY
V: TRBV19; D: TRBD2; size: .; J: TRBJ2-7; length: 13; CDR3: ASREGTSGHYEQY